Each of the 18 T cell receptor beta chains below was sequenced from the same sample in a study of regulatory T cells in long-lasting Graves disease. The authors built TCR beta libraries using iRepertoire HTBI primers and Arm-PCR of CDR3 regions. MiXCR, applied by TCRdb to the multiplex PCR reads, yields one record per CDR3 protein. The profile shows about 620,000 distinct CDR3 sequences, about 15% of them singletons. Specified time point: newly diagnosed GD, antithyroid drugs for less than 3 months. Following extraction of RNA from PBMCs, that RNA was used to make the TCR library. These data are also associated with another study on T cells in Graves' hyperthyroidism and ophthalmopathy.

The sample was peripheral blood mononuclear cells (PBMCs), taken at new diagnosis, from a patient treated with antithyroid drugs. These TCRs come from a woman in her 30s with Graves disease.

For the CDR3, the DNA is TGTGCCAGCAGCACCCCTGGGTCGGGCACTGAAGCTTTCTTT. It encodes CASSTPGSGTEAFF. V and J are TRBV6-2 or TRBV6-3 and TRBJ1-1; D remains unclear. Germline values: CDR1 MNHEY, CDR2 SVGEGT. With 6 bases removed from V and 4 bases from J, the gap between germline ends came to 15 bases. The CDR3 is 14 amino acids.

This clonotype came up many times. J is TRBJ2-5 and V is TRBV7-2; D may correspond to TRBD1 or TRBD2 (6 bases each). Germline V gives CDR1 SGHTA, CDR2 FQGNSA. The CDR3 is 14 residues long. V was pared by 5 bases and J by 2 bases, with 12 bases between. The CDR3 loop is CASSQGGLQETQYF. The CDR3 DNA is TGTGCCAGCAGCCAAGGGGGGTTGCAAGAGACCCAGTACTTC. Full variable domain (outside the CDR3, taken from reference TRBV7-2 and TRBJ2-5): GAGVSQSPSNKVTEKGKDVELRCDPISGHTALYWYRQSLGQGLEFLIYFQGNSAPDKSGLPSDRFSAERTGGSVSTLTIQRTQQEDSAVYLCASSQGGLQETQYFGPGTRLLVL.

CDR3 in amino acids: CASQRKTGVRTGEQFF. In DNA, the CDR3 is TGTGCCAGCCAGAGGAAGACAGGGGTTAGGACGGGTGAGCAGTTCTTC. The chain couples TRBV28 to TRBJ2-1; 8 bases are shared with TRBD1. Germline values: CDR1 MDHEN, CDR2 SYDVKM. The junction had 18 bases not matched to a gene; V was cut back by 8 bases and J by 9 bases. The CDR3 sequence is 16 residues long. The full variable domain, rest sourced from reference TRBV28 and TRBJ2-1, is DVKVTQSSRYLVKRTGEKVFLECVQDMDHENMFWYRQDPGLGLRLIYFSYDVKMKEKGDIPEGYSVSREKKERFSLILESASTNQTSMYLCASQRKTGVRTGEQFFGPGTRLTVL.

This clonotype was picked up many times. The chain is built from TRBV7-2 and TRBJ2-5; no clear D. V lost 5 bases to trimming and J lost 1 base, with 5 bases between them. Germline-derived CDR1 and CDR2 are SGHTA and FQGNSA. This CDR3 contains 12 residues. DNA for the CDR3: TGTGCCAGCAGCGAGACCCAAGAGACCCAGTACTTC. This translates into CASSETQETQYF.

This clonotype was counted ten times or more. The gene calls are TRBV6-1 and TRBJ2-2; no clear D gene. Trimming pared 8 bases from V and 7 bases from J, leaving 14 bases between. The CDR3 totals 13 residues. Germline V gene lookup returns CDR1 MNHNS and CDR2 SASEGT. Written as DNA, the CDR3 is TGTGCCAGCTGGAGAGGAGCGAGCGGGGAGCTGTTTTTT. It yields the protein CASWRGASGELFF.

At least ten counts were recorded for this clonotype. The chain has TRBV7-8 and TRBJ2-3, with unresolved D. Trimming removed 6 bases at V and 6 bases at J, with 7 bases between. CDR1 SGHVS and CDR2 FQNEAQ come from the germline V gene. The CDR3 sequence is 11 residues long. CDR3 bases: TGTGCCAGCAGGACCCTGGATACGCAGTATTTT. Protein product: CASRTLDTQYF.

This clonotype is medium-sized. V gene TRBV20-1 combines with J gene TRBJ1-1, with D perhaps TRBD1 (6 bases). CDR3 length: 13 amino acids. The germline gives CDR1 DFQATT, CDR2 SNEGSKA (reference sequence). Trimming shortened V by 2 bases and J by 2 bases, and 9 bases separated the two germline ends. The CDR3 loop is CSARPTGNTEAFF. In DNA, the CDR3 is TGCAGTGCTAGACCGACAGGCAACACTGAAGCTTTCTTT.

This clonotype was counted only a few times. CDR3 DNA: TGTGCCAGCAGTTTGAGCGACAGGATTAATTCACCCCTCCACTTT. It specifies CASSLSDRINSPLHF. V gene TRBV27 combines with J gene TRBJ1-6; TRBD1 might be the D (6 bases). The CDR3 is 15 residues long. Germline CDR1 and CDR2: MNHEY and SMNVEV (reference sequence). Trimming left V 3 bases short and J 6 bases short, with 12 bases between.

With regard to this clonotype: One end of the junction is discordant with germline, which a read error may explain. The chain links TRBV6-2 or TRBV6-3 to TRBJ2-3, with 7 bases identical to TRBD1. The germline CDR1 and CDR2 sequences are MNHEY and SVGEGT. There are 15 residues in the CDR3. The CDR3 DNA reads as TGCGCGCACAGCCTAGGGGGCGGGAGCACAGATACGCAGTATTTT. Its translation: CAHSLGGGSTDTQYF.

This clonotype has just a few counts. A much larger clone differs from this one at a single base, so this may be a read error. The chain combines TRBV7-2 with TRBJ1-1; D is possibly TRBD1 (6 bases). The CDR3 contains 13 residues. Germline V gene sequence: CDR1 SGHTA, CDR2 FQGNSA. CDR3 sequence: CASSILRGTGAFF. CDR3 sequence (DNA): TGTGCCAGCAGCATTCTCAGGGGCACTGGAGCTTTCTTT.

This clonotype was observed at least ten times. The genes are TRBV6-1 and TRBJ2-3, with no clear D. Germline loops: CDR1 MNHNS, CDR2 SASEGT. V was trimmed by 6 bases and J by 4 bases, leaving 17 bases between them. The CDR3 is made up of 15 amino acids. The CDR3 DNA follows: TGTGCCAGCAGCCCGGCCCGTGTTGCCGCAGATACGCAGTATTTT. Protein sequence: CASSPARVAADTQYF.

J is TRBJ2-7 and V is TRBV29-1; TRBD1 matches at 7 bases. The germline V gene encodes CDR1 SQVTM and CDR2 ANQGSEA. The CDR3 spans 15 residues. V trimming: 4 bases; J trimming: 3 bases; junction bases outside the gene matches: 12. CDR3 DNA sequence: TGCAGCGTTGGACAGGGCGGTAGTACATACTACGAGCAGTACTTC. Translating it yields CSVGQGGSTYYEQYF.

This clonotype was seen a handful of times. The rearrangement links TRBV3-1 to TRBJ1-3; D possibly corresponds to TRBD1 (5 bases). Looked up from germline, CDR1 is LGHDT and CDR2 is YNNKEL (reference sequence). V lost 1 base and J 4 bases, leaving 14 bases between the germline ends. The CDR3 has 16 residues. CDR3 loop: CASSQGGGVEGNTIYF. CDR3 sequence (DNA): TGTGCCAGCAGCCAAGGTGGAGGGGTTGAGGGAAACACCATATATTTT.

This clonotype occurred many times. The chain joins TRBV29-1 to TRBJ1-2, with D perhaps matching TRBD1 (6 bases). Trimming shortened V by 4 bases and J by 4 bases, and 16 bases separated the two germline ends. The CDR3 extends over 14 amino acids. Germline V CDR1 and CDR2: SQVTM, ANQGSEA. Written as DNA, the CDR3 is TGCAGCGTTGTGGGGAGAGACAGGACCTATGGCTACACCTTC. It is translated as CSVVGRDRTYGYTF.

The CDR3 nucleotides read TGCAGTGCTAGCCCCCACAGGGGAAGAATCGGTGAAGCTTTCTTT. The encoded protein is CSASPHRGRIGEAFF. This chain links TRBV20-1 with TRBJ1-1; 7 nucleotides agree with TRBD1. J lost 7 bases, V lost 3 bases, and 14 bases had no gene match. The CDR3 contains 15 residues. Germline-derived CDR1 and CDR2 are DFQATT and SNEGSKA (reference sequence).

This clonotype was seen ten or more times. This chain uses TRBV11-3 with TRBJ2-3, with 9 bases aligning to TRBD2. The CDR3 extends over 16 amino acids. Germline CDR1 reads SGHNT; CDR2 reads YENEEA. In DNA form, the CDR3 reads TGTGCTCAAACCTCCCGGGGAGCGGGAGGATCAGATACGCAGTATTTT. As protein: CAQTSRGAGGSDTQYF.

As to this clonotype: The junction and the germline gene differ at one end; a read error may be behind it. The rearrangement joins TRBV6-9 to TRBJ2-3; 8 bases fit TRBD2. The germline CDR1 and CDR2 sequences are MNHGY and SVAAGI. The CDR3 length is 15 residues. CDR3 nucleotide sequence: TGCGCCAGCACTAAAGCGGGAGCTATCACAGATACGCAGTATTTT. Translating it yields CASTKAGAITDTQYF.

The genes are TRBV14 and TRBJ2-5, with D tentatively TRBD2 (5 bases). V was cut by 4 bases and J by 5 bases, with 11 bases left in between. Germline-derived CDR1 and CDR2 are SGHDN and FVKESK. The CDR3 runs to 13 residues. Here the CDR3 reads CASSREGWETQYF. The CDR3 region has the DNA TGTGCCAGCAGCCGTGAGGGTTGGGAGACCCAGTACTTC.